This T cell receptor beta chain was found in a study of blood T cells in healthy people across ages. Study-wide findings and caveats: Long-lived donors exceeded aged donors in naive CD4+ cells and diversity. The fall in TCR beta diversity per million T cells was roughly linear with age.

Comments on this clonotype: Its antigen is unidentified.

CDR1 is MGHDK, CDR2 SYGVNS, per germline. The CDR3 runs to 15 residues. Trimming took 3 bases from V and 6 from J; bases not matched to a gene: 10. A J-beta primer mix and a sample-barcoded 5' primer were used in a second PCR of roughly 6 to 11 cycles. TCRdb re-called the 5' RACE reads with MiXCR, one entry per CDR3 protein. This sample has about 1.4 million distinct CDR3 sequences, with approximately 59% found just once. Source material: blood. The V call is TRBV25-1, the J call TRBJ1-1; 7 nucleotides match TRBD1. The source is a man aged 18 to 30 in good health. The CDR3 DNA follows: TGTGCCAGCAGTGATGTCGACAGGGAGGAGGCTGAAGCTTTCTTT. Encoded protein: CASSDVDREEAEAFF.